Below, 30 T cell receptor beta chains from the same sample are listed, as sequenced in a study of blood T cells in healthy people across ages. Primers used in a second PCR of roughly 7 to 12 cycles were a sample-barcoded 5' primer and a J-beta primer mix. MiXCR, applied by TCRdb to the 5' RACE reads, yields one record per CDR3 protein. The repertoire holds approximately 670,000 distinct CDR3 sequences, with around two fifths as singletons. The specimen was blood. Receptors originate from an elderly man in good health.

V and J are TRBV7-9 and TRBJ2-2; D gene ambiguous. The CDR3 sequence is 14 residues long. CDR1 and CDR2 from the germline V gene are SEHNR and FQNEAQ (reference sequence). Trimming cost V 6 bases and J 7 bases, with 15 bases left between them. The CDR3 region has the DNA TGTGCCAGCAGTTTCAAATCGGTGGTCGGGGAGCTGTTTTTT. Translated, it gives CASSFKSVVGELFF. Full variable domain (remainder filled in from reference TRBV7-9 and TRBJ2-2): DTGVSQNPRHKITKRGQNVTFRCDPISEHNRLYWYRQTLGQGPEFLTYFQNEAQLEKSRLLSDRFSAERPKGSFSTLEIQRTEQGDSAMYLCASSFKSVVGELFFGEGSRLTVL.

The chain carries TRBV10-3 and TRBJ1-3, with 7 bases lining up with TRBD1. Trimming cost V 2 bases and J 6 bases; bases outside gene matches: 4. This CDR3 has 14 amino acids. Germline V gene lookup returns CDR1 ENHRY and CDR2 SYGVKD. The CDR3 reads CAISERDSPNTIYF. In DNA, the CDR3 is TGTGCCATCAGTGAGAGGGACAGCCCAAACACCATATATTTT.

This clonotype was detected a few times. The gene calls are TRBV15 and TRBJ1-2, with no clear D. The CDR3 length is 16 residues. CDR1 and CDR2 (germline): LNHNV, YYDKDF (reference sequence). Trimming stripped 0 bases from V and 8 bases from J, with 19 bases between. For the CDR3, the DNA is TGTGCCACCAGCAGAGAGGCAGATGCCCCAATTTGGGGCTACACCTTC. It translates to CATSREADAPIWGYTF.

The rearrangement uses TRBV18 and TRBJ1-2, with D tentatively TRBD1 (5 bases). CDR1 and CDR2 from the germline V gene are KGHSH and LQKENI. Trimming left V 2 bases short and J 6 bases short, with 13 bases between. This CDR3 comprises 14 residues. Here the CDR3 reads CASSPTQGRDGYTF. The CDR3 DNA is TGTGCCAGCTCACCAACCCAGGGCCGAGATGGCTACACCTTC.

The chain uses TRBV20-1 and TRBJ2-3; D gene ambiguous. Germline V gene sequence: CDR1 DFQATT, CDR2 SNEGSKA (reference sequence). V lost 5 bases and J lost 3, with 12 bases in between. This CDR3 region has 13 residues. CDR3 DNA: TGCAGTGCTTGCCGGGTAATAACAGATACGCAGTATTTT. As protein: CSACRVITDTQYF.

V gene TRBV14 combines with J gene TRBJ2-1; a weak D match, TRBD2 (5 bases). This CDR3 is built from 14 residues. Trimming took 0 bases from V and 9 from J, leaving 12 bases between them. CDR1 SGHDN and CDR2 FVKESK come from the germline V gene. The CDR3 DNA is TGTGCCAGCAGCCAAGATCTACGGGCGGGTGAGCAGTTCTTC. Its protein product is CASSQDLRAGEQFF. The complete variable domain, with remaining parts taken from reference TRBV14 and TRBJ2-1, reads EAGVTQFPSHSVIEKGQTVTLRCDPISGHDNLYWYRRVMGKEIKFLLHFVKESKQDESGMPNNRFLAERTGGTYSTLKVQPAELEDSGVYFCASSQDLRAGEQFFGPGTRLTVL.

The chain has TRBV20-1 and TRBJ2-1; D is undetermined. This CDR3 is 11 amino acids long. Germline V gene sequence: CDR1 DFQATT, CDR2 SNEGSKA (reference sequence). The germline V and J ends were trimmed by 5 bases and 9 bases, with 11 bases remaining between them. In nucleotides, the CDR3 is TGCAGTGCTTCGGGCCCGAGTGAGCAGTTCTTC. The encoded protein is CSASGPSEQFF.

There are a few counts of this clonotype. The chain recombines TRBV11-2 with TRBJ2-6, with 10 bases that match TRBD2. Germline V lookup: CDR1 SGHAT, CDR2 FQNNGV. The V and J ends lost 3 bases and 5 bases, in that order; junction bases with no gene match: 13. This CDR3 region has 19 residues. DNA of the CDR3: TGTGCCAGCAGCTTTCGGGAGGCTAGCGGGAGATCTCGGGCCAACGTCCTGACTTTC. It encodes CASSFREASGRSRANVLTF.

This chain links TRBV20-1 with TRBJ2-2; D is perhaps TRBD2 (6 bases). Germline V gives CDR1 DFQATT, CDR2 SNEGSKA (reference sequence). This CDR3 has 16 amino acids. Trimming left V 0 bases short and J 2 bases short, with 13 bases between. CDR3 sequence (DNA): TGCAGTGCTAGAGAGACGGCGGGGATTAACACCGGGGAGCTGTTTTTT. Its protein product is CSARETAGINTGELFF.

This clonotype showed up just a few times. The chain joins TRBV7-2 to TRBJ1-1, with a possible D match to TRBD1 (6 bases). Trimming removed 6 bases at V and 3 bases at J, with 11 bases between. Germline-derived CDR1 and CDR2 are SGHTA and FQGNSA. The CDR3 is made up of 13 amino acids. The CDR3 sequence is CASSETGYTEAFF. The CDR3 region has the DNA TGTGCCAGCAGTGAAACAGGGTACACTGAAGCTTTCTTT.

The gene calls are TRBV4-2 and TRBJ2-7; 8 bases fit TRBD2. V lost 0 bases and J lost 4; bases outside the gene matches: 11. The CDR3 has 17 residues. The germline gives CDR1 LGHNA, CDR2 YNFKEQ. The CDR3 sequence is CASSQDDLAGYDYEQYF. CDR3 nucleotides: TGTGCCAGCAGCCAAGACGACCTAGCGGGTTACGATTACGAGCAGTACTTC.

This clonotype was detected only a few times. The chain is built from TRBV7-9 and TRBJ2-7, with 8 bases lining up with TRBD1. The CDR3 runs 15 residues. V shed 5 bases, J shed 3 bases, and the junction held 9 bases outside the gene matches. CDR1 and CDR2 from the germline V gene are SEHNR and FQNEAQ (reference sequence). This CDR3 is CASSQQGETYYEQYF. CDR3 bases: TGTGCCAGCAGCCAACAGGGGGAAACTTACTACGAGCAGTACTTC.

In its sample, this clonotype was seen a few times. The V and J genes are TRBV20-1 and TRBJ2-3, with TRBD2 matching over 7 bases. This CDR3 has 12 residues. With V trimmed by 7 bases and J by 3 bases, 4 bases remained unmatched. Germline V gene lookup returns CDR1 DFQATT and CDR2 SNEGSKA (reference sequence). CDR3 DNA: TGCAGTGAAAAGCGGGATACAGATACGCAGTATTTT. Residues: CSEKRDTDTQYF.

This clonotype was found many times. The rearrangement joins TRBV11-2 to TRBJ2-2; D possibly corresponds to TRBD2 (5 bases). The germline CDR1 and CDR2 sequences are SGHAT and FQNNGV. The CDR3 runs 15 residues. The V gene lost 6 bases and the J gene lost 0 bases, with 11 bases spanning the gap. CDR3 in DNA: TGTGCCAGCAGGATCGACGGGGCGAACACCGGGGAGCTGTTTTTT. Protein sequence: CASRIDGANTGELFF.

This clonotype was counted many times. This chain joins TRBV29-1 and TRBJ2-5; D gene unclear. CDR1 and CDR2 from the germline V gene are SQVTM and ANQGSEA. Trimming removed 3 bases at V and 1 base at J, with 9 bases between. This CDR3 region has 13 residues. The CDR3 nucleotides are TGCAGCGTTGACGGATACCCCCAAGAGACCCAGTACTTC. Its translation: CSVDGYPQETQYF.

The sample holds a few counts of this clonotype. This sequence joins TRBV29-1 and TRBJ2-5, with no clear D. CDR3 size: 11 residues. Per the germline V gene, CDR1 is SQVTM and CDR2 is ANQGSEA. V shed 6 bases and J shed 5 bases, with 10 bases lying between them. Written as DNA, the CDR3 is TGCAGCGTCTATGACGGGGAGACCCAGTACTTC. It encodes CSVYDGETQYF.

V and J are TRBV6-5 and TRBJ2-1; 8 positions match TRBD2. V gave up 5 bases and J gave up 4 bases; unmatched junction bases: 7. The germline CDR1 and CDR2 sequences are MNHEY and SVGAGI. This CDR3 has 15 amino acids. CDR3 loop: CASSRPTSEYNEQFF. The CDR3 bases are TGTGCCAGCAGTCGACCGACTAGCGAATACAATGAGCAGTTCTTC.

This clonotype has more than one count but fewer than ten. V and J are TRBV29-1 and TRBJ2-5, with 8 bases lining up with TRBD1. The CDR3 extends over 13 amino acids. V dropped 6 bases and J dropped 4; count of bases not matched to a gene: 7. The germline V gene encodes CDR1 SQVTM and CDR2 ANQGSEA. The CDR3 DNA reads TGCAGCGTGAGACAGGGGTCAGGAGAGACCCAGTACTTC. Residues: CSVRQGSGETQYF.

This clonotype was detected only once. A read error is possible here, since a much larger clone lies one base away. This CDR3 reads CSARAYMGNEQYF. For the CDR3, the DNA is TGCAGCGCACGGGCCTATATGGGCAATGAGCAGTACTTC. J is TRBJ2-5 and V is TRBV29-1; D ambiguous. This CDR3 is built from 13 residues. V was shortened by 7 bases and J by 11 bases, with 23 bases between the two germline ends. Per germline, CDR1 SQVTM and CDR2 ANQGSEA.

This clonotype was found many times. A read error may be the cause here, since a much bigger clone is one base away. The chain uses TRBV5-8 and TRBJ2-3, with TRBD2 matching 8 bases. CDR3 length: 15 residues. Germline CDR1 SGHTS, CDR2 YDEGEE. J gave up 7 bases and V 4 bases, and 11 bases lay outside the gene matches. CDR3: CASSRTDGRGNTQYF. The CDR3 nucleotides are TGTGCCAGCAGCCGAACAGACGGGAGGGGGAATACGCAGTATTTT.

DNA of the CDR3: TGTGCCAGCAGACTCGACGGGGCAAGGGAGCAGTACTTC. Translated: CASRLDGAREQYF. J is TRBJ2-7 and V is TRBV2; either TRBD1 or TRBD2 may fit D (5 bases each). From germline, CDR1 is SNHLY and CDR2 FYNNEI. This CDR3 has 13 amino acids. V was clipped by 6 bases and J by 7 bases, with 16 bases between them.

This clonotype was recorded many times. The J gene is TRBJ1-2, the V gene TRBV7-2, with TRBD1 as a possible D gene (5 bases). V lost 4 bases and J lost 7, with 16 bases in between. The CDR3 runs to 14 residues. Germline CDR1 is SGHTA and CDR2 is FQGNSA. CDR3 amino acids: CASSSIMGGSGYTF. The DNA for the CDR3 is TGTGCCAGCAGCTCAATAATGGGGGGAAGTGGCTACACCTTC.

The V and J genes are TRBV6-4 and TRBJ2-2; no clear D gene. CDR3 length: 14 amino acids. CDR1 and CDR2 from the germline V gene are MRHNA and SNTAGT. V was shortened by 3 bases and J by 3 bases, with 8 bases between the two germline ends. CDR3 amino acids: CASSDQADTGELFF. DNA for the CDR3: TGTGCCAGCAGTGATCAGGCGGACACCGGGGAGCTGTTTTTT.

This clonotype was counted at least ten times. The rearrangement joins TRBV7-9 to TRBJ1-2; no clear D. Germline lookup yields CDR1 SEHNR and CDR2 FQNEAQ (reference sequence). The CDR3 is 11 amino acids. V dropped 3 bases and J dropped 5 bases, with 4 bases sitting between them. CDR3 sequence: CASSFSYGYTF. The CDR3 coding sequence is TGTGCCAGCAGCTTCTCGTATGGCTACACCTTC.

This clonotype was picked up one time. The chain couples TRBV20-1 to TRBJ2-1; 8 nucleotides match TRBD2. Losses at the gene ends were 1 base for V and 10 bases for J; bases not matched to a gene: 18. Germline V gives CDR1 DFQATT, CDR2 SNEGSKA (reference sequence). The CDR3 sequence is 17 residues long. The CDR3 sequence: CSARALRTSWNPYEQFF. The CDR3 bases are TGCAGTGCTAGAGCCCTTAGGACTAGCTGGAACCCTTACGAGCAGTTCTTC.

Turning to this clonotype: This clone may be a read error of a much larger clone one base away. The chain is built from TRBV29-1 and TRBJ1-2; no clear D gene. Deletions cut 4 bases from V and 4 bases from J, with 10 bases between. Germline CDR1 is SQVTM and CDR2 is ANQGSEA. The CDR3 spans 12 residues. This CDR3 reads CSVVGSSYGYTF. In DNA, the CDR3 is TGCAGCGTTGTTGGCAGTAGCTATGGCTACACCTTC.

The CDR3 region has the DNA TGCAGCGTTGATCAGGGATCTGAAGAGACCCAGTTCTTC. This encodes CSVDQGSEETQFF. The chain recombines TRBV29-1 with TRBJ2-1, with D perhaps matching TRBD1 (5 bases). V was cut by 3 bases and J by 13 bases, with 19 bases left in between. This CDR3 spans 13 amino acids. The germline V gene encodes CDR1 SQVTM and CDR2 ANQGSEA.

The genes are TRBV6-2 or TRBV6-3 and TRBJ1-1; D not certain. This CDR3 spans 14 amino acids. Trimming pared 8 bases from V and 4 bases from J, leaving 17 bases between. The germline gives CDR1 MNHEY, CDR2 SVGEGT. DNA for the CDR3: TGTGCCAGCGGACGGGGAGCCTTCGGCACTGAAGCTTTCTTT. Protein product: CASGRGAFGTEAFF.

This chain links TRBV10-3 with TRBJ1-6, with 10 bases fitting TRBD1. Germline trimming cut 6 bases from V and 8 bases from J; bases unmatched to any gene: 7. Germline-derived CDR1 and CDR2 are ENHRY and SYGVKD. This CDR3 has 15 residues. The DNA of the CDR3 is TGTGCCATCAGGACCGGGACAGGGGAGTATTCACCCCTCCACTTT. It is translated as CAIRTGTGEYSPLHF.

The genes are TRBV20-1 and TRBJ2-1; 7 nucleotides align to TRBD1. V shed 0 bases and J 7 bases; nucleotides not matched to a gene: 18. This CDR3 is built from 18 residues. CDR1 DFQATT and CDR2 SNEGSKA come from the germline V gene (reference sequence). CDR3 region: CSARDGLLGGQASNEQFF. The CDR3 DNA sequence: TGCAGTGCTAGAGACGGCCTCCTAGGTGGACAGGCCTCAAATGAGCAGTTCTTC.